Presented here are 27 T cell receptor beta chains from one specimen sequenced in a study of CD8+ T cells in alopecia areata. As the sequencing template, cDNA was produced by extracting RNA and reverse transcribing it. The repertoire was sequenced with immunoSEQ multiplex PCR; TCRdb's copy has only in-frame clones and lacks some. The sample contains roughly 280,000 clones, 60% of which appear only once. Described treatment: oral pan-JAK inhibitor, 5-10 mg twice daily. Source: CD4+ T cells sorted from blood, taken around week 53, from a patient treated with tofacitinib. These receptors all stem from a human donor with alopecia areata.

The chain combines TRBV9 with TRBJ2-3; 10 bases are a match to TRBD2. CDR1 and CDR2 (germline): SGDLS, YYNGEE. The CDR3 totals 16 residues. Losses at the gene ends were 0 bases for V and 1 base for J; bases not matched to a gene: 2. As DNA, the CDR3 is TGTGCCAGCAGCGTAGATCTAGCGGGGGGCACAGATACGCAGTATTTT. Residues: CASSVDLAGGTDTQYF. Combining the CDR3 with reference TRBV9 and TRBJ2-3 gives the whole variable domain DSGVTQTPKHLITATGQRVTLRCSPRSGDLSVYWYQQSLDQGLQFLIQYYNGEERAKGNILERFSAQQFPDLHSELNLSSLELGDSALYFCASSVDLAGGTDTQYFGPGTRLTVL.

V usage is TRBV27 and J usage is TRBJ2-7, with D maybe TRBD2 (6 bases). CDR1 is MNHEY, CDR2 SMNVEV, per germline (reference sequence). With 5 bases removed from V and 4 bases from J, the gap between germline ends came to 12 bases. The CDR3 spans 13 residues. The CDR3 is CASSRPGLYEQYF. The CDR3 bases are TGTGCCAGCAGTCGGCCGGGACTGTACGAGCAGTACTTC.

This chain connects TRBV30 to TRBJ1-2; D not certain. V lost 3 bases and J lost 4, with 12 bases in between. Looked up from germline, CDR1 is GTSNPN and CDR2 is SVGIG (reference sequence). This CDR3 contains 13 residues. The chain's CDR3 is CAWRSKGTYGYTF. The DNA of the CDR3 is TGTGCCTGGAGATCGAAGGGCACCTATGGCTACACCTTC.

The V gene is TRBV27, the J gene TRBJ2-7, with 9 bases that match TRBD1. CDR3 size: 14 residues. The germline CDR1 and CDR2 sequences are MNHEY and SMNVEV (reference sequence). V shed 8 bases and J 5 bases; nucleotides not matched to a gene: 10. In DNA form, the CDR3 reads TGTGCCAGCTCAAGGGGACAGGGTTACGACGAGCAGTACTTC. As protein: CASSRGQGYDEQYF.

V is TRBV7-2 and J is TRBJ2-7, with 9 bases that match TRBD1. Germline CDR1 and CDR2: SGHTA and FQGNSA. This CDR3 region has 14 residues. V was clipped by 5 bases and J by 3 bases; unmatched bases: 5. This chain's CDR3 is CASSKTTGGYEQYF. DNA for the CDR3: TGTGCCAGCAGCAAAACGACAGGGGGCTACGAGCAGTACTTC.

This chain uses TRBV4-2 with TRBJ1-1; D call uncertain. The germline CDR1 and CDR2 sequences are LGHNA and YNFKEQ. V lost 0 bases to trimming and J lost 6 bases, with 5 bases between them. The CDR3 totals 12 residues. CDR3 protein: CASSQEGPEAFF. CDR3 sequence (DNA): TGTGCCAGCAGCCAAGAGGGTCCTGAAGCTTTCTTT.

This chain connects TRBV6-5 to TRBJ1-2; the D gene is possibly TRBD1 (5 bases). Germline CDR1 reads MNHEY; CDR2 reads SVGAGI. The CDR3 loop spans 12 amino acids. The germline V and J ends were trimmed by 6 bases and 5 bases, with 10 bases remaining between them. CDR3 in amino acids: CASSSRTYGYTF. CDR3 DNA sequence: TGTGCCAGCAGCTCCAGGACATATGGCTACACCTTC.

This clone came up a few times. This sequence joins TRBV29-1 and TRBJ2-5, with 7 bases identical to TRBD2. Trimming removed 5 bases from V and 2 bases from J; junction bases left unmatched: 8. Looked up from germline, CDR1 is SQVTM and CDR2 is ANQGSEA. The CDR3 extends over 14 amino acids. The CDR3, as DNA: TGCAGCGTTACTAGCGTAACATATCAAGAGACCCAGTACTTC. This codes for CSVTSVTYQETQYF.

This chain connects TRBV5-4 to TRBJ2-5, with 9 positions matching TRBD1. Trimming at V came to 6 bases and at J to 5 bases, leaving 11 bases not matched to a gene. Per germline, CDR1 SGHNT and CDR2 YYREEE (reference sequence). CDR3 length: 15 amino acids. The DNA for the CDR3 is TGTGCCAGCACCCTTAGGACAGGGGATTTCGAGACCCAGTACTTC. It codes for CASTLRTGDFETQYF. Complete variable domain (other parts from reference TRBV5-4 and TRBJ2-5): ETGVTQSPTHLIKTRGQQVTLRCSSQSGHNTVSWYQQALGQGPQFIFQYYREEENGRGNFPPRFSGLQFPNYSSELNVNALELDDSALYLCASTLRTGDFETQYFGPGTRLLVL.

A single count supports this clone. The genes are TRBV7-9 and TRBJ1-6, with D possibly TRBD1 on 6 matching bases. Per germline, CDR1 SEHNR and CDR2 FQNEAQ (reference sequence). The V end lost 5 bases, the J end lost 6 bases, and 14 bases lay between the germline ends. The CDR3 spans 15 residues. The CDR3 region has the DNA TGTGCCAGCAGCCCCGGGAGCAGGGGTAATTCACCCCTCCACTTT. It is translated as CASSPGSRGNSPLHF.

The chain has TRBV5-6 and TRBJ2-7; no firm D call. The CDR3 is 13 amino acids. Germline V CDR1 and CDR2: SGHDT, YYEEEE. Trimming shortened V by 4 bases and J by 2 bases, and 10 bases separated the two germline ends. The DNA for the CDR3 is TGTGCCAGCAGCCTGACACATACCTACGAGCAGTACTTC. Its protein is CASSLTHTYEQYF.

The chain couples TRBV29-1 to TRBJ2-5; TRBD2 might be the D (6 bases). The V end was cut by 5 bases, the J end by 8 bases, with 18 bases between. Looked up from germline, CDR1 is SQVTM and CDR2 is ANQGSEA. This CDR3 has 13 residues. The CDR3 spells CSVPGGSIVTQYF. The DNA of the CDR3 is TGCAGCGTTCCTGGGGGGAGTATCGTTACCCAGTACTTC.

The genes are TRBV2 and TRBJ1-1, with TRBD1 identical over 7 bases. Trimming at V came to 5 bases and at J to 0 bases, leaving 3 bases not matched to a gene. The CDR3 runs 14 residues. Germline V CDR1 and CDR2: SNHLY, FYNNEI. Here the CDR3 reads CASSPTGMNTEAFF. CDR3 nucleotide sequence: TGTGCCAGCAGTCCGACAGGGATGAACACTGAAGCTTTCTTT. The full variable domain, its missing parts supplied by reference TRBV2 and TRBJ1-1, is EPEVTQTPSHQVTQMGQEVILRCVPISNHLYFYWYRQILGQKVEFLVSFYNNEISEKSEIFDDQFSVERPDGSNFTLKIRSTKLEDSAMYFCASSPTGMNTEAFFGQGTRLTVV.

This rearrangement joins TRBV6-5 to TRBJ1-1; D remains ambiguous. The CDR3 is 13 residues long. V was cut by 8 bases and J by 0 bases, with 10 bases left in between. From germline, CDR1 is MNHEY and CDR2 SVGAGI. The CDR3 spells CASRFVLNTEAFF. In DNA form, the CDR3 reads TGTGCCAGCCGCTTTGTGTTGAACACTGAAGCTTTCTTT.

This clone was observed a handful of times. The sample holds other DNA sequences that translate to the same CDR3. The chain couples TRBV29-1 to TRBJ2-2; TRBD1 agrees at 8 bases. The V and J ends lost 7 bases and 1 base, in that order; junction bases with no gene match: 2. Germline V CDR1 and CDR2: SQVTM, ANQGSEA. This CDR3 contains 13 residues. The CDR3 protein is CSGGTGNTGELFF. CDR3 DNA: TGCAGCGGGGGGACAGGGAACACCGGGGAGCTGTTTTTT.

The chain employs TRBV29-1 and TRBJ2-1; possibly TRBD2 for D (5 bases). The CDR3 has 12 amino acids. CDR1 is SQVTM and CDR2 is ANQGSEA in the germline V gene. Trimming removed 4 bases at V and 10 bases at J, with 14 bases between. CDR3 residues: CSVGWASPEQFF. In nucleotides, the CDR3 is TGCAGCGTTGGGTGGGCTAGCCCGGAGCAGTTCTTC.

This clone was observed a few times. The chain is built from TRBV7-9 and TRBJ2-7; 8 nucleotides match TRBD2. The germline V gene encodes CDR1 SEHNR and CDR2 FQNEAQ (reference sequence). V was pared by 4 bases and J by 3 bases, with 11 bases of the junction left unmatched. The CDR3 totals 16 residues. Written as DNA, the CDR3 is TGTGCCAGCAGCTCCCGAGCGGGGGCTGGACTCTACGAGCAGTACTTC. Translation gives CASSSRAGAGLYEQYF.

V gene TRBV29-1 combines with J gene TRBJ2-7; tentatively, D is TRBD1 or TRBD2 (5 bases each). With 6 bases removed from V and 3 bases from J, the gap between germline ends came to 15 bases. Per the germline V gene, CDR1 is SQVTM and CDR2 is ANQGSEA. This CDR3 is 13 amino acids long. CDR3 nucleotide sequence: TGCAGCGTCGACTCGGGGCAGGGCTACGAGCAGTACTTC. It codes for CSVDSGQGYEQYF.

The chain employs TRBV6-6 and TRBJ2-7; tentatively, D is TRBD1 (6 bases). The CDR3 covers 14 residues. V lost 4 bases and J lost 0, with 10 bases in between. Germline lookup yields CDR1 MNHNY and CDR2 SVGAGI (reference sequence). The CDR3 loop is CASSSQGISYEQYF. CDR3 bases: TGTGCCAGCAGTTCCCAGGGGATCTCCTACGAGCAGTACTTC.

V is TRBV5-8 and J is TRBJ2-7, with 7 nucleotides matching TRBD1. CDR3 length: 14 residues. J lost 2 bases, V lost 0 bases, and 2 bases had no gene match. Germline CDR1 reads SGHTS; CDR2 reads YDEGEE. As DNA, the CDR3 is TGTGCCAGCAGCTTGGGGGACAGAGCCTACGAGCAGTACTTC. This codes for CASSLGDRAYEQYF. The variable domain in full, with the rest retrieved from reference TRBV5-8 and TRBJ2-7, is EAGVTQSPTHLIKTRGQQATLRCSPISGHTSVYWYQQALGLGLQFLLWYDEGEERNRGNFPPRFSGRQFPNYSSELNVNALELEDSALYLCASSLGDRAYEQYFGPGTRLTVT.

This chain connects TRBV25-1 to TRBJ2-5, with D possibly matching TRBD2 (6 bases). The ends were cut back, 1 base at V and 4 bases at J, with 16 bases in the middle. The CDR3 is 16 residues long. Per germline, CDR1 MGHDK and CDR2 SYGVNS. CDR3 nucleotides: TGTGCCAGCAGTGAATCGCGCGGGGAGGACCTAGAGACCCAGTACTTC. This encodes CASSESRGEDLETQYF.

Here the CDR3 reads CASSRKAWGTEAFF. CDR3 nucleotide sequence: TGTGCCAGCAGTCGCAAGGCCTGGGGCACTGAAGCTTTCTTT. The genes are TRBV27 and TRBJ1-1; D call uncertain. The V gene's germline CDR1 is MNHEY and CDR2 SMNVEV (reference sequence). V shed 5 bases and J shed 4 bases, with 14 bases lying between them. This CDR3 comprises 14 residues.

The chain links TRBV15 to TRBJ1-1, with D uncertain. Per germline, CDR1 LNHNV and CDR2 YYDKDF (reference sequence). V lost 5 bases and J 4 bases, leaving 11 bases between the germline ends. The CDR3 totals 13 residues. The DNA of the CDR3 is TGTGCCACCAGCCCAGAGCGGTTCACTGAAGCTTTCTTT. Encoded protein: CATSPERFTEAFF.

This clone has just a few counts. The chain combines TRBV15 with TRBJ1-5; D call uncertain. V shed 0 bases and J shed 2 bases, with 20 bases lying between them. There are 19 residues in the CDR3. CDR1 is LNHNV and CDR2 is YYDKDF in the germline V gene (reference sequence). The CDR3 DNA follows: TGTGCCACCAGCAGAGATTTCGGTGCGTTAGCCAGCGGCAATCAGCCCCAGCATTTT. Translating it yields CATSRDFGALASGNQPQHF.

The CDR3: CASSLWRGVQPQHF. The CDR3 DNA reads as TGTGCCAGCAGTTTATGGAGGGGGGTACAGCCCCAGCATTTT. J is TRBJ1-5 and V is TRBV27, with D possibly matching TRBD1 (6 bases). CDR1 and CDR2 from the germline V gene are MNHEY and SMNVEV (reference sequence). The V and J ends lost 1 base and 7 bases respectively, with 11 bases between them. There are 14 residues in the CDR3.

V gene TRBV6-5 combines with J gene TRBJ1-6, with 9 bases aligning to TRBD1. The CDR3 totals 14 residues. V dropped 6 bases and J dropped 8; count of bases not matched to a gene: 5. Germline V gene data show CDR1 as MNHEY and CDR2 as SVGAGI. The CDR3 sequence is CASRRTGVDSPLHF. CDR3 coding DNA: TGTGCCAGCAGGAGGACAGGGGTTGATTCACCCCTCCACTTT.

CDR3 in DNA: TGTGCCAGCAGCTTATCGCGGATAGAAGAGACCCAGTACTTC. This translates into CASSLSRIEETQYF. This rearrangement joins TRBV7-2 to TRBJ2-5; unclear D gene. V was shortened by 2 bases and J by 3 bases, with 10 bases between the two germline ends. Germline V gene data show CDR1 as SGHTA and CDR2 as FQGNSA. The CDR3 has 14 amino acids.